The 28 T cell receptor beta chains presented below share a single source sample, sequenced in a study of cytomegalovirus exposure and HLA in healthy donors. Vbeta (60) and Jbeta (13) primers were used in the PCR. TCRdb keeps only in-frame clones here, not all; method: immunoSEQ multiplex PCR. The table includes roughly 200,000 clones, approximately 79% detected once. What was sequenced was PBMCs. The receptor source for this set is a woman in her twenties or thirties in good health and CMV-seropositive.

Here the CDR3 reads CASSQDAGSYGYTF. The CDR3 region has the DNA TGCGCCAGCAGCCAAGATGCAGGGTCCTATGGCTACACCTTC. The chain employs TRBV4-3 and TRBJ1-2, with D possibly being TRBD1 (5 bases). Deletions cut 0 bases from V and 4 bases from J, with 9 bases between. The CDR3 consists of 14 residues. Germline V gene data show CDR1 as LGHNA and CDR2 as YSLEER.

This chain uses TRBV6-6 with TRBJ2-2; D possibly corresponds to TRBD1 (5 bases). This CDR3 is built from 14 residues. Germline loops: CDR1 MNHNY, CDR2 SVGAGI (reference sequence). Trimming took 0 bases from V and 5 from J, leaving 7 bases between them. The CDR3 is CASSYSSGTGELFF. The CDR3 DNA sequence: TGTGCCAGCAGTTACTCTTCAGGGACCGGGGAGCTGTTTTTT.

The chain is built from TRBV27 and TRBJ2-1, with D possibly matching TRBD2 (6 bases). V was trimmed by 6 bases and J by 6 bases, leaving 18 bases between them. Germline loops: CDR1 MNHEY, CDR2 SMNVEV (reference sequence). This CDR3 has 15 residues. The CDR3 coding sequence is TGTGCCAGCAGCTCCGATACGCGGGATCCCAATGAGCAGTTCTTC. Translating gives CASSSDTRDPNEQFF.

This clone occurred once. The rearrangement uses TRBV13 and TRBJ2-7; D possibly corresponds to TRBD1 (6 bases). This CDR3 spans 21 amino acids. Germline values: CDR1 PRHDT, CDR2 FYEKMQ (reference sequence). The germline V and J ends were trimmed by 3 bases and 0 bases, with 30 bases remaining between them. The CDR3 sequence: CASSLTLLGADPDYSSYEQYF. The CDR3 nucleotides are TGTGCCAGCAGCTTGACGCTTTTGGGGGCCGATCCCGACTATAGCTCCTACGAGCAGTACTTC.

The chain links TRBV9 to TRBJ2-2; D unresolved. Germline V CDR1 and CDR2: SGDLS, YYNGEE. The CDR3 has 14 residues. Trimming took off 0 bases at V and 2 bases at J, with 5 bases between the two ends. This CDR3 reads CASSVVSNTGELFF. The CDR3 DNA follows: TGTGCCAGCAGCGTAGTTAGTAACACCGGGGAGCTGTTTTTT.

This rearrangement joins TRBV6-4 to TRBJ2-1; 10 bases line up with TRBD1. V was clipped by 0 bases and J by 9 bases; unmatched bases: 5. The CDR3 extends over 15 amino acids. Germline V gene sequence: CDR1 MRHNA, CDR2 SNTAGT. For the CDR3, the DNA is TGTGCCAGCAGTGACTCAAGGACAGGGGGGTCTGAGCAGTTCTTC. Translated: CASSDSRTGGSEQFF.

The chain uses TRBV18 and TRBJ1-1; D unresolved. V dropped 6 bases and J dropped 0 bases, with 8 bases sitting between them. The CDR3 spans 13 residues. CDR1 and CDR2 from the germline V gene are KGHSH and LQKENI. The CDR3 region has the DNA TGTGCCAGCTCCGAGGGAATGAACACTGAAGCTTTCTTT. This gives the protein CASSEGMNTEAFF.

This chain links TRBV6-5 with TRBJ1-6, with TRBD1 matching over 9 bases. The CDR3 covers 16 residues. The germline gives CDR1 MNHEY, CDR2 SVGAGI. Trimming took 2 bases from V and 7 from J; bases not matched to a gene: 6. For the CDR3, the DNA is TGTGCCAGCAGTTACCTACAGACAGGGGGAAATTCACCCCTCCACTTT. Amino acids: CASSYLQTGGNSPLHF.

The chain carries TRBV10-2 and TRBJ1-1; TRBD1 matches at 11 bases. The trim removed 7 bases at V and 6 bases at J, leaving 4 bases unmatched. The CDR3 has 13 residues. Per the germline V gene, CDR1 is WSHSY and CDR2 is SAAADI. The CDR3 reads CASMGQGVPEAFF. In DNA, the CDR3 is TGCGCCAGCATGGGACAGGGGGTACCTGAAGCTTTCTTT.

This clone has just a few counts. This chain joins TRBV11-3 and TRBJ2-7; D ambiguous. CDR3 length: 12 residues. From germline, CDR1 is SGHNT and CDR2 YENEEA. Trimming removed 2 bases at V and 3 bases at J, with 5 bases between. The CDR3 is CASSLYFYEQYF. DNA for the CDR3: TGTGCCAGCAGCTTATACTTCTACGAGCAGTACTTC.

The chain joins TRBV2 to TRBJ1-4; D unresolved. Germline V CDR1 and CDR2: SNHLY, FYNNEI. This CDR3 spans 13 amino acids. V gave up 2 bases and J gave up 4 bases, with 5 bases separating them. The CDR3 loop is CASSESRNEKLFF. The DNA for the CDR3 is TGTGCCAGCAGTGAATCGCGTAATGAAAAACTGTTTTTT.

This clone was observed a few times. This chain uses TRBV10-2 with TRBJ1-2; D remains ambiguous. The germline V and J ends were trimmed by 0 bases and 3 bases, with 20 bases remaining between them. CDR3 length: 18 residues. Germline CDR1 is WSHSY and CDR2 is SAAADI. Here the CDR3 DNA reads TGCGCCAGCAGTGAGTCGGAACACCCCGTGAGGTCCCACTATGGCTACACCTTC. The encoded protein is CASSESEHPVRSHYGYTF.

The chain carries TRBV9 and TRBJ2-3; TRBD1 might be the D (6 bases). The V gene lost 4 bases and the J gene lost 2 bases, with 14 bases spanning the gap. The CDR3 extends over 15 amino acids. The germline gives CDR1 SGDLS, CDR2 YYNGEE. CDR3 bases: TGTGCCAGCAGCTTCCGACAGGCCCTCACAGATACGCAGTATTTT. Translated, it gives CASSFRQALTDTQYF. Full variable domain (outside the CDR3, taken from reference TRBV9 and TRBJ2-3): DSGVTQTPKHLITATGQRVTLRCSPRSGDLSVYWYQQSLDQGLQFLIQYYNGEERAKGNILERFSAQQFPDLHSELNLSSLELGDSALYFCASSFRQALTDTQYFGPGTRLTVL.

This chain links TRBV5-1 with TRBJ2-1, with TRBD2 identical over 7 bases. V shed 5 bases and J 5 bases; nucleotides not matched to a gene: 10. The CDR3 contains 15 residues. The V gene's germline CDR1 is SGHRS and CDR2 YFSETQ. CDR3 sequence (DNA): TGCGCCAGCAGTATATATCAGGGAGGGAACAATGAGCAGTTCTTC. Translated: CASSIYQGGNNEQFF. The complete variable domain, with remaining parts taken from reference TRBV5-1 and TRBJ2-1, reads KAGVTQTPRYLIKTRGQQVTLSCSPISGHRSVSWYQQTPGQGLQFLFEYFSETQRNKGNFPGRFSGRQFSNSRSEMNVSTLELGDSALYLCASSIYQGGNNEQFFGPGTRLTVL.

The chain is built from TRBV7-8 and TRBJ1-6, with D possibly being TRBD1 (6 bases). The V end was cut by 5 bases, the J end by 1 base, with 15 bases between. Germline CDR1 and CDR2: SGHVS and FQNEAQ. This CDR3 comprises 17 residues. Written as DNA, the CDR3 is TGTGCCAGCAGCCTGGGGGCTGGTCGTTCCTATAATTCACCCCTCCACTTT. Translated: CASSLGAGRSYNSPLHF.

V usage is TRBV10-3 and J usage is TRBJ2-2, with a possible D match to TRBD1 (5 bases). This CDR3 spans 17 amino acids. V dropped 3 bases and J dropped 1 base, with 15 bases sitting between them. Germline loops: CDR1 ENHRY, CDR2 SYGVKD. This CDR3 reads CAISDWGNRMNTGELFF. CDR3 coding DNA: TGTGCCATCAGTGATTGGGGCAATCGAATGAACACCGGGGAGCTGTTTTTT.

The rearrangement joins TRBV6-1 to TRBJ2-5; a weak D match, TRBD2 (5 bases). The length of the CDR3 is 13 residues. Germline V CDR1 and CDR2: MNHNS, SASEGT. Trimming shortened V by 5 bases and J by 2 bases, and 9 bases separated the two germline ends. Here the CDR3 reads CASSSQRQETQYF. DNA of the CDR3: TGTGCCAGCAGTTCCCAGCGGCAAGAGACCCAGTACTTC.

This chain links TRBV5-1 with TRBJ2-4, with D possibly being TRBD2 (5 bases). V gave up 0 bases and J gave up 1 base, with 8 bases separating them. CDR1 and CDR2 (germline): SGHRS, YFSETQ. This CDR3 region has 15 residues. CDR3 sequence reads: CASSLDWEAKNIQYF. CDR3 bases: TGCGCCAGCAGCTTGGACTGGGAGGCCAAAAACATTCAGTACTTC. Combining the CDR3 with reference TRBV5-1 and TRBJ2-4 gives the whole variable domain KAGVTQTPRYLIKTRGQQVTLSCSPISGHRSVSWYQQTPGQGLQFLFEYFSETQRNKGNFPGRFSGRQFSNSRSEMNVSTLELGDSALYLCASSLDWEAKNIQYFGAGTRLSVL.

The CDR3 sequence: CASGPREGSGELFF. CDR3 DNA: TGTGCCAGCGGACCTCGGGAGGGGAGCGGGGAGCTGTTTTTT. The rearrangement links TRBV7-2 to TRBJ2-2; 8 bases are shared with TRBD2. The junction had 9 bases not matched to a gene; V was cut back by 8 bases and J by 7 bases. The CDR3 runs to 14 residues. Germline loops: CDR1 SGHTA, CDR2 FQGNSA.

The V gene is TRBV5-6, the J gene TRBJ1-1; D unresolved. The CDR3 is made up of 14 amino acids. CDR1 and CDR2 from the germline V gene are SGHDT and YYEEEE. Trimming left V 6 bases short and J 4 bases short, with 16 bases between. The CDR3 loop reads CASNRKDTSTEAFF. In nucleotides, the CDR3 is TGTGCCAGCAACCGGAAAGACACTTCCACTGAAGCTTTCTTT.

This clone was recorded only once. The rearrangement uses TRBV10-3 and TRBJ1-2, with D uncertain. The CDR3 consists of 13 residues. Germline V gives CDR1 ENHRY, CDR2 SYGVKD. V shed 3 bases and J shed 4 bases, with 9 bases lying between them. This chain's CDR3 is CAISDLYRYGYTF. CDR3 sequence (DNA): TGTGCCATCAGTGACTTGTATCGCTATGGCTACACCTTC.

This chain uses TRBV6-5 with TRBJ2-5; perhaps TRBD1 as D (6 bases). The germline V gene encodes CDR1 MNHEY and CDR2 SVGAGI. The CDR3 runs 13 residues. With 5 bases removed from V and 5 bases from J, the gap between germline ends came to 12 bases. Written as DNA, the CDR3 is TGTGCCAGCAGTCAACAGGGTCGGGAGACCCAGTACTTC. Residues: CASSQQGRETQYF.

This rearrangement joins TRBV19 to TRBJ2-3, with 7 bases that match TRBD2. From germline, CDR1 is LNHDA and CDR2 SQIVND (reference sequence). The CDR3 runs to 14 residues. Germline trimming cut 6 bases from V and 2 bases from J; bases unmatched to any gene: 5. CDR3 amino acids: CASRGLADTDTQYF. CDR3 coding DNA: TGTGCCAGTAGGGGCCTAGCGGACACAGATACGCAGTATTTT.

The chain combines TRBV4-1 with TRBJ1-3, with D possibly matching TRBD1 (5 bases). CDR3 size: 16 residues. The germline V and J ends were trimmed by 1 base and 10 bases, with 20 bases remaining between them. CDR1 MGHRA and CDR2 YSYEKL come from the germline V gene. The CDR3: CASSQVPTWGVTTIYF. The CDR3 nucleotides are TGCGCCAGCAGCCAAGTACCCACCTGGGGGGTTACTACCATATATTTT.

A few counts support this clone. For the CDR3, the DNA is TGTGCCAGCAGCTTAAATCCCACAGGGGATTTTTCACCCCTCCACTTT. Encoded protein: CASSLNPTGDFSPLHF. The J gene is TRBJ1-6, the V gene TRBV11-2; 7 positions match TRBD1. This CDR3 has 16 amino acids. Germline V gives CDR1 SGHAT, CDR2 FQNNGV. The J segment lost 9 bases and the V segment lost 2 bases, leaving 10 bases of the junction unmatched.

The chain recombines TRBV7-2 with TRBJ2-3, with D possibly TRBD2 on 7 matching bases. Trimming left V 1 base short and J 5 bases short, with 16 bases between. The CDR3 totals 16 residues. Per the germline V gene, CDR1 is SGHTA and CDR2 is FQGNSA. Written as DNA, the CDR3 is TGTGCCAGCAGCTTAGGGGGGGGACTGACAGGAGATACGCAGTATTTT. Translation: CASSLGGGLTGDTQYF.

This clone was seen more than once but under ten times. The J gene is TRBJ1-3, the V gene TRBV6-1; D is unclear. CDR1 MNHNS and CDR2 SASEGT come from the germline V gene. The CDR3 spans 15 residues. The V end lost 7 bases, the J end lost 0 bases, and 13 bases lay between the germline ends. The DNA of the CDR3 is TGTGCCAGCACCCCAGGACTAAGCTCTGGAAACACCATATATTTT. Amino acid sequence: CASTPGLSSGNTIYF.

This clone occurred a few times. The CDR3 sequence: CASSTGGSGANVLTF. The CDR3, as DNA: TGTGCCAGCAGCACCGGGGGCTCTGGGGCCAACGTCCTGACTTTC. The chain has TRBV7-9 and TRBJ2-6; D possibly corresponds to TRBD2 (6 bases). In germline, CDR1 is SEHNR, CDR2 FQNEAQ (reference sequence). This CDR3 has 15 residues. V was cut by 5 bases and J by 0 bases, with 8 bases left in between.